This T cell receptor beta chain was retrieved from a study of blood T cell repertoires in COVID-19. Measured with immunoSEQ multiplex PCR; TCRdb has only the in-frame clones, and not every one. The sample carries 85,000 to 130,000 clones, more than 85% recorded once. Sample: peripheral blood. This TCR came from a man aged 60-69 years with acute or convalescent COVID-19.

CDR3 protein: CASSQEGGADYGYTF. Here the CDR3 DNA reads TGTGCCAGCAGCCAAGAGGGCGGGGCGGACTATGGCTACACCTTC. V usage is TRBV14 and J usage is TRBJ1-2; possibly TRBD1 for D (5 bases). In germline, CDR1 is SGHDN, CDR2 FVKESK. The V and J ends lost 0 bases and 3 bases respectively, with 11 bases between them. The CDR3 sequence is 15 residues long.